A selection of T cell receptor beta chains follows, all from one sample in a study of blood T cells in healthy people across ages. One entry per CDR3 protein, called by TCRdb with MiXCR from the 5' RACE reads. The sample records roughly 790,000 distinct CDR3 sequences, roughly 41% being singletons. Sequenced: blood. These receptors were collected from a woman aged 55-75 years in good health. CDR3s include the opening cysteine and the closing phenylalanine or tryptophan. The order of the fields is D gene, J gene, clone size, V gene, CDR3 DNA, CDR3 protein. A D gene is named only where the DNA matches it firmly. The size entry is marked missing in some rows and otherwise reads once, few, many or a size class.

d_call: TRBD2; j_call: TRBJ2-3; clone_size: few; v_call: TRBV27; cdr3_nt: TGTGCCAGCAGTTCAGGGACTAGCTGGTTAATCTCGGGCAGCACAGATACGCAGTATTTT; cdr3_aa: CASSSGTSWLISGSTDTQYF
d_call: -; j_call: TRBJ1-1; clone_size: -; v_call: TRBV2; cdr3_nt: TGTGCCAGCAGGGAAGACGGGTTAAACACTGAAGCTTTCTTT; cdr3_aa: CASREDGLNTEAFF
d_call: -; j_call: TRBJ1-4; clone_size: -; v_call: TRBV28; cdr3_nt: TGTGCCAGCACCAGGTTAACTAATGAAAAACTGTTTTTT; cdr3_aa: CASTRLTNEKLFF
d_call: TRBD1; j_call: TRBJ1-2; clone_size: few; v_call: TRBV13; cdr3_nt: TGTGCCAGCAGCTTAGGCAGGGGGCGGTTTTATGGCTACACCTTC; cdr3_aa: CASSLGRGRFYGYTF
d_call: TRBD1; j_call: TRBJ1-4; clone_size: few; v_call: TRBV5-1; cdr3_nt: TGCGCCAGCAGCAACTCCGGGACAGGGAAGGAAAAACTGTTTTTT; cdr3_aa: CASSNSGTGKEKLFF
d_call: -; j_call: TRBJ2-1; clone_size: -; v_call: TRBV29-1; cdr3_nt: TGCAGCGTTGGTAGCGCCAATGAGCAGTTCTTC; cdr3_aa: CSVGSANEQFF
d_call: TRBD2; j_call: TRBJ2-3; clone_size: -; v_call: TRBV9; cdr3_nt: TGTGCCAGCAGCGTAGCTAGCGGGGGGGCTACAGATACGCAGTATTTT; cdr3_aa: CASSVASGGATDTQYF
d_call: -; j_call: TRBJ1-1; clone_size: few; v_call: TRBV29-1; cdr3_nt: TGCAGCGCCCAGCAGGGACCGAACACTGAAGCTTTCTTT; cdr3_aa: CSAQQGPNTEAFF
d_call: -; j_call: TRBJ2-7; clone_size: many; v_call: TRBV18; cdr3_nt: TGTGCCAGCTCAAGACAGGATGAGAACTCCTACGAGCAGTACTTC; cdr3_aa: CASSRQDENSYEQYF
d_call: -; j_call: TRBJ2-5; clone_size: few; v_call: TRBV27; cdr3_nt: TGTGCCAGCAGTTCGGCCCCGGGGGAGACCCAGTACTTC; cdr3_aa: CASSSAPGETQYF
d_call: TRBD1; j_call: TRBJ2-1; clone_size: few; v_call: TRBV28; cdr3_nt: TGTGCCAGCAGTTTAAGGGGGACAGGGGTCTACAATGAGCAGTTCTTC; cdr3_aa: CASSLRGTGVYNEQFF
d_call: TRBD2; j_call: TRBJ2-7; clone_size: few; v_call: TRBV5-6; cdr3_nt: TGTGCCAGCAGCCCCCCCGGCGTAGGACTAGCGGGGAACTACGAGCAGTACTTC; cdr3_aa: CASSPPGVGLAGNYEQYF
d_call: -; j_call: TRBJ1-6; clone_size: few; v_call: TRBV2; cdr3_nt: TGTGCCAGCAGTACCCATAGAAACAATTCACCCCTCCACTTT; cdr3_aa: CASSTHRNNSPLHF
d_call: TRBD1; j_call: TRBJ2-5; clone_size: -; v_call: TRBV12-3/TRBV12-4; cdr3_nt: TGTGCCAGCAGTCGGGGACAGGGGGCGTTCCAAGAGACCCAGTACTTC; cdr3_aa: CASSRGQGAFQETQYF
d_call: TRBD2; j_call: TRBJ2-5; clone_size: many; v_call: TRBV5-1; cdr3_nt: TGCGCCAGCAGCCCTAGCGGTACAGAGACCCAGTACTTC; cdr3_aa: CASSPSGTETQYF
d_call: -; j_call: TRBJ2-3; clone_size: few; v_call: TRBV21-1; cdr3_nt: TGTGCCAGCACCCGGACTAGCGGTATAGATACGCAGTATTTT; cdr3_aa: CASTRTSGIDTQYF
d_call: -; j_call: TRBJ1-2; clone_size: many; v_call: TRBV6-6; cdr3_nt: TGTGCCAGCTCACCAGGGGAAGGCTACACCTTC; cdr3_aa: CASSPGEGYTF
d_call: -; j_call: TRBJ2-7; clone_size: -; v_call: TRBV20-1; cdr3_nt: TGCAGTGCTCCCCTGGGTGCGGGGTTGGGCCACGAGCAGTACTTC; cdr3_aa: CSAPLGAGLGHEQYF
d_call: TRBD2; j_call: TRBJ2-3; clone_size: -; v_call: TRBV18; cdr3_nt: TGTGCCAGCTCACTTTACTCCGGGACTAGCGGGGGACATAGCACAGATACGCAGTATTTT; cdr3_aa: CASSLYSGTSGGHSTDTQYF
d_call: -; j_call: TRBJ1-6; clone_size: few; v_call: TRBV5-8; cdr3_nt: TGTGCCAGCAGCCCCAGACAGAATTCACCCCTCCACTTT; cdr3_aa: CASSPRQNSPLHF
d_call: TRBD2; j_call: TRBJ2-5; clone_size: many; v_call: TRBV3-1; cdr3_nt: TGTGCCAGCAGGCCGACTAGCCCAGAGACCCAGTACTTC; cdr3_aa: CASRPTSPETQYF
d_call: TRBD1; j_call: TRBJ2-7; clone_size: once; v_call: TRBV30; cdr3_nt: TGTGCCTGGAGCTCTCCCGGGACAGGGGTCCACGAGCAGTACTTC; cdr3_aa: CAWSSPGTGVHEQYF
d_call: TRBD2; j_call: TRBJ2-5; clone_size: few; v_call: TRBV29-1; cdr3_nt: TGCAGCGTTGAAGATATAAGCGGGGGGCTAGCTGAGGCCCAGTACTTC; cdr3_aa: CSVEDISGGLAEAQYF
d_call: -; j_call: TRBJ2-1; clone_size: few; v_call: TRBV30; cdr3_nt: TGTGCCTGGAGTCGCTTCAGCTCCTACAATGAGCAGTTCTTC; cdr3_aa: CAWSRFSSYNEQFF
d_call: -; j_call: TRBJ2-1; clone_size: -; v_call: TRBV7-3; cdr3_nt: TGTGCCAGCAGCCCCCGACTAGTGGGAGGGGGAAGTGAGCAGTTCTTC; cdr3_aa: CASSPRLVGGGSEQFF
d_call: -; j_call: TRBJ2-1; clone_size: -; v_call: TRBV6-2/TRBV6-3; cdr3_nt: TGTGCCAGCAGCCGCTGGACGGTGGGTTTGAACAATGAGCAGTTCTTC; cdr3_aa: CASSRWTVGLNNEQFF